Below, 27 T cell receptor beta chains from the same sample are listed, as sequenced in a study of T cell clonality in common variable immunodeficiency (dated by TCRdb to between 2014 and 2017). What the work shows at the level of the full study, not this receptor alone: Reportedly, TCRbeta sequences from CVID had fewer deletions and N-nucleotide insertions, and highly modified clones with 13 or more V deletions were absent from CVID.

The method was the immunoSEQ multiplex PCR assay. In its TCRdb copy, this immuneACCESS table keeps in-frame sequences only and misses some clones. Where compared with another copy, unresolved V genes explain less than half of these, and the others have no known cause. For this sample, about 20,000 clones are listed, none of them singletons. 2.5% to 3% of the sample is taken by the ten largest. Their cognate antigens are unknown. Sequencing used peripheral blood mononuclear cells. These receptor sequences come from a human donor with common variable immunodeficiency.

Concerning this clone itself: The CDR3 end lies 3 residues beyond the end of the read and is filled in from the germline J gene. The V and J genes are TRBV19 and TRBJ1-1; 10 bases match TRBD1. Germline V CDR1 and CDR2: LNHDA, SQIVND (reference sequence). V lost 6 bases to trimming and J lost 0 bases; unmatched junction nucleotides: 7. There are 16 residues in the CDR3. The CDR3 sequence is CASRIGTGAMNTEAFF. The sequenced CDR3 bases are TGTGCCAGTAGGATTGGGACAGGGGCAATGAACACTGAA.

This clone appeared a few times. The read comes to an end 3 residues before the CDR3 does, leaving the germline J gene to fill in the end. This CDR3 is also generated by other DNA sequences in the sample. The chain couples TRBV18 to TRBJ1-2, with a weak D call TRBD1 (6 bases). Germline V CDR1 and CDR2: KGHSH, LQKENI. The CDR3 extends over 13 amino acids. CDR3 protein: CASSPGQGTGYTF. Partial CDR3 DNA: TGTGCCAGCTCACCGGGGCAGGGGACGGGC.

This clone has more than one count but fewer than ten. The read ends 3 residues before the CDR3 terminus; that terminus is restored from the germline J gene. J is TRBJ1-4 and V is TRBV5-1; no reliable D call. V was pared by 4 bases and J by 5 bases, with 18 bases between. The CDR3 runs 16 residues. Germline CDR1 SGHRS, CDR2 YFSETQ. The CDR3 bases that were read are TGCGCCAGCAGCCCAGGAACTGACCGGAGGAATGAAAAA. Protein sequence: CASSPGTDRRNEK. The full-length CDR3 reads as CASSPGTDRRNEKLFF.

The DNA read from the CDR3 is TGTGCCACGAGAAGGACCGGGGGGGAGACC. Amino acid sequence: CATRRTGGET. The full CDR3 protein reads CATRRTGGETQYF. The chain uses TRBV19 and TRBJ2-5; TRBD2 agrees at 7 bases. The missing CDR3 end, 3 residues past where the read stops, is filled in from the germline J gene. CDR1 and CDR2 (germline): LNHDA, SQIVND (reference sequence). The CDR3 loop spans 13 amino acids. Unmatched junction bases numbered 10, after V lost 10 bases and J lost 5 bases.

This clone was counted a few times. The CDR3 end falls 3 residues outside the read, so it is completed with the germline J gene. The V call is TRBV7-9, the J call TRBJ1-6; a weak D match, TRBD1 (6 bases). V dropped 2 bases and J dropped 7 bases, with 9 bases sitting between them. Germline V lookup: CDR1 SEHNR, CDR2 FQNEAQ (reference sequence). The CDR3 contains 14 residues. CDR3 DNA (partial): TGTGCCAGCAGCTTAAGACAGGAGAATTCACCC. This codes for CASSLRQENSP. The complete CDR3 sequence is CASSLRQENSPLHF.

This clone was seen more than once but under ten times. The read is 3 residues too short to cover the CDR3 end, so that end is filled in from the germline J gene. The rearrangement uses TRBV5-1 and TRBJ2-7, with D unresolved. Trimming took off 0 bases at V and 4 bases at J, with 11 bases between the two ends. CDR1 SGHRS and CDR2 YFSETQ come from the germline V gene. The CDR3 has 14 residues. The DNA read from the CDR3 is TGCGCCAGCAGCTTGGGGTTCTCGGGTTACGAG. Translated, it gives CASSLGFSGYE. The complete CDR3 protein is CASSLGFSGYEQYF.

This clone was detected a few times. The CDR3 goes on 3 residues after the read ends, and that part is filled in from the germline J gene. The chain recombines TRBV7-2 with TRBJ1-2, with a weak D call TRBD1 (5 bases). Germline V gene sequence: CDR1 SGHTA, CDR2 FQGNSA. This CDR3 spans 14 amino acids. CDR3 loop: CASSLNQGSKGYTF. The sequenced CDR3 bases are TGTGCCAGCAGCTTAAATCAGGGATCGAAGGGC.

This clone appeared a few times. CDR3 region: CAWSVNLPADWGNEQFF. The sequenced part of the CDR3 DNA is TGTGCCTGGAGTGTAAATCTGCCCGCGGACTGGGGCAATGAG. V usage is TRBV30 and J usage is TRBJ2-1; a weak D match, TRBD2 (5 bases). The CDR3 end lies 3 residues beyond the end of the read and is filled in from the germline J gene. V shed 0 bases and J shed 6 bases, with 21 bases lying between them. CDR3 length equals 17 residues. CDR1 and CDR2 from the germline V gene are GTSNPN and SVGIG (reference sequence).

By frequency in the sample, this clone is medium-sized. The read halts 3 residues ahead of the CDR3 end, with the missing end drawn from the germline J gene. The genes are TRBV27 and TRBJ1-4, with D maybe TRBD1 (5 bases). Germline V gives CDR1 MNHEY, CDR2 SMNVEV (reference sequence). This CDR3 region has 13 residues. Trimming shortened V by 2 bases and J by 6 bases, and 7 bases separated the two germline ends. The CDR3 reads CASSLTGDEKLFF. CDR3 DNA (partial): TGTGCCAGCAGTTTAACGGGGGATGAAAAA.

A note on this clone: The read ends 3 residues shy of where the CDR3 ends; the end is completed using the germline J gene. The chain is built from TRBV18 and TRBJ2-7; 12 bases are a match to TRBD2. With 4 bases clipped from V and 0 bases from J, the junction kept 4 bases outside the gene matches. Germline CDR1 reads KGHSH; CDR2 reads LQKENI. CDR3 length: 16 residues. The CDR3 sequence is CASSQGTSGYSYEQYF. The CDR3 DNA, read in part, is TGTGCCAGCTCACAAGGGACTAGCGGGTACTCCTACGAG.

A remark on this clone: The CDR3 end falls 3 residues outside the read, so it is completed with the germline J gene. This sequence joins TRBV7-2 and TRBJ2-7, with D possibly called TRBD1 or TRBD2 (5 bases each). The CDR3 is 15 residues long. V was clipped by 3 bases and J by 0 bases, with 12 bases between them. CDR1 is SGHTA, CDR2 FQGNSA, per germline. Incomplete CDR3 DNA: TGTGCCAGCAGCTTCCAGGGTGGGAGCTCCTACGAG. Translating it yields CASSFQGGSSYE. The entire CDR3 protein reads CASSFQGGSSYEQYF.

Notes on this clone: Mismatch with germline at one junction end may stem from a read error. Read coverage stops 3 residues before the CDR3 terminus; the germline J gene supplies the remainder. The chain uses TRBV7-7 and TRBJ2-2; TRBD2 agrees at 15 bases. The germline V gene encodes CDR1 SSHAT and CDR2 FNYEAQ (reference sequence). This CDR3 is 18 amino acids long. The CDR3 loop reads CASSYDAGTSGRRGELFF. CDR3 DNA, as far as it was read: TGTGCTAGCAGCTACGACGCCGGGACTAGCGGGAGGCGCGGGGAG.

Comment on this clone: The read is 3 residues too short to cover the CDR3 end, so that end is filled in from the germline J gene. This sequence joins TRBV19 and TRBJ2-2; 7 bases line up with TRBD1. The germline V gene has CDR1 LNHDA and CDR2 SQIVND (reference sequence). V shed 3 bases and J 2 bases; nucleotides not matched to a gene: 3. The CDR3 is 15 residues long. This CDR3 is CASSMRGPNTGELFF. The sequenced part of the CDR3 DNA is TGTGCCAGTAGTATGAGGGGGCCCAACACCGGGGAG.

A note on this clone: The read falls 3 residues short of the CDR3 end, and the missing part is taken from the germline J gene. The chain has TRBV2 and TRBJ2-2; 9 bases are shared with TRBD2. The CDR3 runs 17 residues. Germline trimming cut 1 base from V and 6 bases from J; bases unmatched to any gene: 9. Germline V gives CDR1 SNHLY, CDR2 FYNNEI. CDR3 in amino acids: CASSEGQLAGVAGELFF. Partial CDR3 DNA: TGTGCCAGCAGTGAAGGGCAGTTAGCGGGAGTAGCCGGGGAG.

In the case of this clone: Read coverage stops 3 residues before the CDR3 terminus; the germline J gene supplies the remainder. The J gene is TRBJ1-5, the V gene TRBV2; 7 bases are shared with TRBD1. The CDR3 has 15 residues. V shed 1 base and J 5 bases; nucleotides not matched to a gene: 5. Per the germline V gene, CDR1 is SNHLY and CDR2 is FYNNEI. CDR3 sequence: CASSEVQGLYQPQHF. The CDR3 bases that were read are TGTGCCAGCAGTGAAGTACAGGGGCTTTATCAGCCC.

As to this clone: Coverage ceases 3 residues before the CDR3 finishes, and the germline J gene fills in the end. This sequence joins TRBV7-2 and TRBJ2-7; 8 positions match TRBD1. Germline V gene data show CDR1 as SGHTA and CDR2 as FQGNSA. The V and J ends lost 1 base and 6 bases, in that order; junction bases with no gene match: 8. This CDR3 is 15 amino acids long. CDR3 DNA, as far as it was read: TGTGCCAGCAGCTTAGTCAACAGGGGGACGGGCGAG. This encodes CASSLVNRGTGE. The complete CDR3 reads CASSLVNRGTGEQYF.

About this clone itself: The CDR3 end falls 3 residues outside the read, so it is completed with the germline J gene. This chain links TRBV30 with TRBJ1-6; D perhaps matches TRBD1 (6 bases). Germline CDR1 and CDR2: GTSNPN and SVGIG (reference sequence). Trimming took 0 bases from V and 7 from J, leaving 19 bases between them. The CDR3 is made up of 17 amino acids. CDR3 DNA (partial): TGTGCCTGGAGTGTACAGGGTAAATCAGCTGGGAATTCACCC. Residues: CAWSVQGKSAGNSP. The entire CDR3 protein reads CAWSVQGKSAGNSPLHF.

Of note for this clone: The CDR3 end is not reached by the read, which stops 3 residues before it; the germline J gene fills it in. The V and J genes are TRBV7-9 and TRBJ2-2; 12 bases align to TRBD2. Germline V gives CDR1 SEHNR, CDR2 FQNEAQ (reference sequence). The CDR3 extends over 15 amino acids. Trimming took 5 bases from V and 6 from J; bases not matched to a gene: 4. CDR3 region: CASSTRLAGAGELFF. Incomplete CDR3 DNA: TGTGCCAGCAGCACCAGACTAGCGGGAGCCGGGGAG.

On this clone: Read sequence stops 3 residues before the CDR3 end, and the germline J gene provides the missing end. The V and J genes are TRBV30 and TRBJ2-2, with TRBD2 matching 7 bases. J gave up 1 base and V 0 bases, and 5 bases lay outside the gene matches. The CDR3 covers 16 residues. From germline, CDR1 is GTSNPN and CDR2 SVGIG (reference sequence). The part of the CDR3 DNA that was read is TGTGCCTGGAGTGTACGAGGGAGGGGGAACACCGGGGAG. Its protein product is CAWSVRGRGNTGE. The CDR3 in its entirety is CAWSVRGRGNTGELFF.

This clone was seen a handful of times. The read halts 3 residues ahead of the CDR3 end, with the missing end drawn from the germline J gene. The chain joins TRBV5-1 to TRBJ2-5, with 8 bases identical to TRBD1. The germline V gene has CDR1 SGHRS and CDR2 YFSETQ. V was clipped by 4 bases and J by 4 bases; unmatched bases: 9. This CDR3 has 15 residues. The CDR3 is CASSRPTGDTETQYF. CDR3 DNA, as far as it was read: TGCGCCAGCAGCCGGCCGACAGGGGATACAGAGACC.

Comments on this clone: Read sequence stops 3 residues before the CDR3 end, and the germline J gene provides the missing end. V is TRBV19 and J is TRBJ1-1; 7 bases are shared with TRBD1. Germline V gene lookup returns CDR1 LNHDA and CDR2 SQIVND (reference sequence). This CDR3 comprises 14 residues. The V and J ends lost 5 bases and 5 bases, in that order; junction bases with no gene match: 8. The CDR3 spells CASSPQGGGTEAFF. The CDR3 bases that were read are TGTGCCAGTAGTCCTCAGGGGGGAGGAACTGAA.

CDR3 DNA, as far as it was read: TGTGCCAGCAGCCCCCTGGGGACAGGGCACAATGAG. As protein: CASSPLGTGHNE. In full, the CDR3 is CASSPLGTGHNEQFF. The chain combines TRBV7-9 with TRBJ2-1, with 9 bases lining up with TRBD1. The read terminates 3 residues before the CDR3 end, so the remaining end is supplied by the germline J gene. V dropped 5 bases and J dropped 5; count of bases not matched to a gene: 7. This CDR3 contains 15 residues. The germline V gene has CDR1 SEHNR and CDR2 FQNEAQ (reference sequence). Full variable domain (rest looked up from reference TRBV7-9 and TRBJ2-1): DTGVSQNPRHKITKRGQNVTFRCDPISEHNRLYWYRQTLGQGPEFLTYFQNEAQLEKSRLLSDRFSAERPKGSFSTLEIQRTEQGDSAMYLCASSPLGTGHNEQFFGPGTRLTVL.

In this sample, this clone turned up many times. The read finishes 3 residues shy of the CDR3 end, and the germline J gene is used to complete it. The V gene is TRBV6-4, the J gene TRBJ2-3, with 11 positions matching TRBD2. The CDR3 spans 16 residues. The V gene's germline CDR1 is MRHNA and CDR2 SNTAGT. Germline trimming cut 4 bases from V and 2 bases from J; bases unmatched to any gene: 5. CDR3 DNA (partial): TGTGCCAGCAGTGCACTAGCGGGAGTCCCCACAGATACG. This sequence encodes CASSALAGVPTDT. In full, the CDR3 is CASSALAGVPTDTQYF.

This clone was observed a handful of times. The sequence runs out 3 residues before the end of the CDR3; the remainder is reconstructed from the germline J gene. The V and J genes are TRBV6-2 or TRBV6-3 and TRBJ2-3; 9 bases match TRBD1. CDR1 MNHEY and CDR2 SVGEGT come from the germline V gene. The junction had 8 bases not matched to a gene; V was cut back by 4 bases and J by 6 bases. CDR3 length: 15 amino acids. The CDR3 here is CASSSGTGLADTQYF. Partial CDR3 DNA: TGTGCCAGCAGTTCGGGGACAGGGTTAGCCGATACG.

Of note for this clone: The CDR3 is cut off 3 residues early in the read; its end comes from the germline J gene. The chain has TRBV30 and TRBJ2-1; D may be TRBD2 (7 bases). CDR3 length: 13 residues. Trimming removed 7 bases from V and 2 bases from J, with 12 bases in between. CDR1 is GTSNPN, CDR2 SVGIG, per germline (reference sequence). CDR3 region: CASPRGPYNEQFF. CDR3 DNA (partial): TGTGCCTCGCCGCGGGGGCCCTACAATGAG.

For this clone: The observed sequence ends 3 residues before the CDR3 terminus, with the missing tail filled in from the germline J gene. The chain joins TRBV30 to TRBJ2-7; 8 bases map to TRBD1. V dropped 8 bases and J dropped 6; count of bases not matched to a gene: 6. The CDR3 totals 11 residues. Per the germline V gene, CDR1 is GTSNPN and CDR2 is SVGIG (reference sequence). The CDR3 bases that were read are TGTGCCGAACAGGGGGTGGGCGAG. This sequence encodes CAEQGVGE. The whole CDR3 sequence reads CAEQGVGEQYF.

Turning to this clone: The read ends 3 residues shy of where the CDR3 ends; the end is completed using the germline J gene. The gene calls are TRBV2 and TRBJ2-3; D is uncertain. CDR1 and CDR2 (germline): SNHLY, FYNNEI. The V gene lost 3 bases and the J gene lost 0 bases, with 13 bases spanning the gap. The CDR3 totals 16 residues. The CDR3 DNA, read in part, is TGTGCCAGCAGTGACGCTACAGCCCCTAGCACAGATACG. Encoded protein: CASSDATAPSTDT. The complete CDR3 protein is CASSDATAPSTDTQYF. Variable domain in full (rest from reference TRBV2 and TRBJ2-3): EPEVTQTPSHQVTQMGQEVILRCVPISNHLYFYWYRQILGQKVEFLVSFYNNEISEKSEIFDDQFSVERPDGSNFTLKIRSTKLEDSAMYFCASSDATAPSTDTQYFGPGTRLTVL.